The clone carrying this TCR beta chain turned up a few times. The entry originates in a study of neoadjuvant anti-PD-1 for oral cavity cancer. Generated by immunoSEQ multiplex PCR, the TCRdb table keeps only in-frame clones and is missing some. This table holds about 9,600 clones, 66% found once. The CDR3 spans 14 residues. Germline loops: CDR1 SGDLS, CDR2 YYNGEE. V lost 0 bases, J lost 6 bases, and 4 bases stayed unmatched. Regarding time point: after neoadjuvant nivolumab, at surgical resection. Blood cells were analyzed directly, without culture or expansion. The source was PBMCs, collected after nivolumab (anti-PD-1) treatment. The chain recombines TRBV9 with TRBJ2-7; TRBD1 aligns across 9 bases. The source is a person aged 35-79 years with oral cavity squamous cell carcinoma. The DNA for the CDR3 is TGTGCCAGCAGCGTAGAGGGACAGGGCGCCGAGCAGTACTTC. It translates to CASSVEGQGAEQYF.